These T cell receptor beta chains were read from a single sample in a study of blood T cell repertoires in COVID-19. Sequenced by immunoSEQ multiplex PCR; TCRdb stores in-frame clones only, minus some. The sample holds 200,000 to 300,000 clones, around 84% seen once. The specimen was peripheral blood. The receptors stem from a man aged 55 to 69 with acute or convalescent COVID-19. Both conserved end residues are part of each CDR3. Each record gives: D gene, J gene, clone size, V gene, CDR3 protein, CDR3 DNA. The D gene is left open where the match is weak. Clone sizes are given selectively: once, few, many, or a class where the clone is expanded.

D: TRBD2; J: TRBJ2-7; size: .; V: TRBV11-2; CDR3: CASSPRLAGTYEQYF; DNA: TGTGCCAGCAGCCCCCGACTAGCGGGGACCTACGAGCAGTACTTC
D: .; J: TRBJ1-2; size: .; V: TRBV10-3; CDR3: CAIRPGSQNNYGYTF; DNA: TGTGCCATCAGGCCGGGATCTCAAAACAACTATGGCTACACCTTC
D: TRBD1; J: TRBJ1-2; size: .; V: TRBV2; CDR3: CASNRDRVAYGYTF; DNA: TGTGCCAGCAACCGGGACAGGGTAGCCTATGGCTACACCTTC
D: .; J: TRBJ1-6; size: .; V: TRBV30; CDR3: CAWSVRSYNSPLHF; DNA: TGTGCCTGGAGTGTACGGAGTTATAATTCACCCCTCCACTTT
D: .; J: TRBJ1-5; size: .; V: TRBV5-5; CDR3: CASSRGGAYQPQHF; DNA: TGTGCCAGCAGCCGCGGGGGGGCTTATCAGCCCCAGCATTTT
D: TRBD1; J: TRBJ2-2; size: .; V: TRBV18; CDR3: CASSPQAGTGSVGELFF; DNA: TGTGCCAGCTCACCGCAGGCCGGGACAGGGTCAGTCGGGGAGCTGTTTTTT
D: TRBD1; J: TRBJ1-6; size: .; V: TRBV5-1; CDR3: CASSLSYGQGTSPLHF; DNA: TGCGCCAGCAGCTTAAGTTATGGACAGGGAACTTCACCCCTCCACTTT
D: TRBD1; J: TRBJ2-5; size: few; V: TRBV19; CDR3: CASSGTGGPGTQYF; DNA: TGTGCCAGTAGTGGTACAGGGGGCCCTGGGACCCAGTACTTC
D: TRBD1; J: TRBJ2-2; size: .; V: TRBV7-9; CDR3: CASSNKGAPNTGELFF; DNA: TGTGCCAGCAGCAACAAGGGGGCCCCGAACACCGGGGAGCTGTTTTTT
D: TRBD2; J: TRBJ2-5; size: .; V: TRBV5-4; CDR3: CASSLIGGEETQYF; DNA: TGTGCCAGCAGCTTAATTGGGGGGGAAGAGACCCAGTACTTC
D: .; J: TRBJ2-1; size: .; V: TRBV6-2/TRBV6-3; CDR3: CASSSTGVYNEQFF; DNA: TGTGCCAGCAGCTCGACGGGGGTCTACAATGAGCAGTTCTTC